What follows are 10 T cell receptor beta chains derived from one specimen sequenced in a study of beta chain features in type 1 diabetes (dated by TCRdb to the late 2010s). The library was generated by the immunoSEQ multiplex PCR assay. The entire isolated RNA was reverse transcribed using the High Capacity cDNA Reverse Transcription Kit, and thus expressed TCRB transcripts were sequenced. TCRdb limited this immuneACCESS table to in-frame rearrangements with V and J called. A share of clones is missing; checked studies link under half to unresolved V genes, and the rest is unexplained. The sample contains roughly 450,000 clones, roughly 11% of them found a single time. The ten largest clones capture about 0.042% of the sample. Sequencing was done on a sample of naive CD4+ T cells from blood. Reading the label with the study, this specimen's cell subset or site is: true naive CD4+ T cells. All receptors come from a woman aged 18-30 years in good health.

Here the CDR3 reads CSVELRAGGTEAFF. CDR3 coding DNA: TGCAGCGTTGAACTCAGGGCAGGGGGCACTGAAGCTTTCTTT. The chain couples TRBV29-1 to TRBJ1-1, with TRBD1 matching over 7 bases. The V gene end was trimmed by 2 bases and the J gene end by 4 bases; junction bases not matched to a gene: 7. Germline V gene lookup returns CDR1 SQVTM and CDR2 ANQGSEA. This CDR3 spans 14 amino acids.

This clone was seen a few times. The chain is built from TRBV4-3 and TRBJ2-7, with D possibly TRBD2 on 6 matching bases. CDR3 length: 15 amino acids. V was clipped by 6 bases and J by 4 bases, with 19 bases between them. Germline V gene data show CDR1 as LGHNA and CDR2 as YSLEER. The CDR3 DNA reads TGCGCCAGCAGTCGTGTGTGGACTACTACTTACGAGCAGTACTTC. Translated: CASSRVWTTTYEQYF.

The chain carries TRBV9 and TRBJ2-2; no clear D. The ends were cut back, 1 base at V and 6 bases at J, with 7 bases in the middle. This CDR3 has 13 amino acids. CDR1 and CDR2 from the germline V gene are SGDLS and YYNGEE. DNA of the CDR3: TGTGCCAGCAGCGTACGAAGGTCCGGGGAGCTGTTTTTT. Its protein product is CASSVRRSGELFF.

This clone was detected only a few times. The chain uses TRBV11-3 and TRBJ2-2, with D perhaps matching TRBD1 (6 bases). Germline values: CDR1 SGHNT, CDR2 YENEEA. There are 14 residues in the CDR3. Trimming shortened V by 1 base and J by 5 bases, and 8 bases separated the two germline ends. The CDR3 reads CASSLGQGTGELFF. CDR3 DNA sequence: TGTGCCAGCAGCTTAGGGCAGGGGACCGGGGAGCTGTTTTTT.

The V call is TRBV5-1, the J call TRBJ2-4; 8 bases are shared with TRBD2. The V gene's germline CDR1 is SGHRS and CDR2 YFSETQ. V lost 1 base and J lost 3; bases outside the gene matches: 12. The CDR3 sequence is 18 residues long. The CDR3 DNA reads TGCGCCAGCAGCTTGATTAGCGGGGCCCAAAGAGGCAAAAACATTCAGTACTTC. This gives the protein CASSLISGAQRGKNIQYF.

The genes are TRBV6-6 and TRBJ1-4, with 7 bases matching TRBD1. This CDR3 region has 13 residues. J lost 5 bases, V lost 8 bases, and 5 bases had no gene match. Germline V gene sequence: CDR1 MNHNY, CDR2 SVGAGI (reference sequence). The CDR3 loop reads CASLRDSNEKLFF. CDR3 nucleotides: TGTGCCAGCCTCCGGGACAGCAATGAAAAACTGTTTTTT.

This chain uses TRBV15 with TRBJ2-1; perhaps TRBD1 as D (6 bases). This CDR3 region has 16 residues. Per the germline V gene, CDR1 is LNHNV and CDR2 is YYDKDF (reference sequence). V was trimmed by 5 bases and J by 6 bases, leaving 20 bases between them. The CDR3 DNA is TGTGCCACCAGCGGTCGGACGACAGGTCCGTTCAATGAGCAGTTCTTC. It specifies CATSGRTTGPFNEQFF.

Points on this clone: The CDR3 does not close with the conserved phenylalanine or tryptophan, likely indicating a read error. The DNA is omitted, as the CDR3 cannot be located on it reliably, and the CDR3 follows TCRdb's listing. The chain joins TRBV2 to TRBJ2-4; whether TRBD2, the table's D call, matches the DNA was not checked. The CDR3 adds up to 11 amino acids, both ends counted. Germline V gives CDR1 SNHLY, CDR2 FYNNEI. CDR3 residues: CASSESGRFVV.

This chain links TRBV7-9 with TRBJ1-2, with TRBD1 matching over 7 bases. The CDR3 is 13 residues long. CDR1 is SEHNR and CDR2 is FQNEAQ in the germline V gene (reference sequence). The V segment lost 5 bases and the J segment 3 bases; nucleotides outside the gene matches: 3. The CDR3 loop reads CASSRTGDYGYTF. Written as DNA, the CDR3 is TGTGCCAGCAGCCGCACAGGGGACTATGGCTACACCTTC.

This clone was recorded a few times. This sample also contains other DNA sequences that code for the same CDR3. The chain carries TRBV29-1 and TRBJ1-5; 11 positions match TRBD1. The V gene's germline CDR1 is SQVTM and CDR2 ANQGSEA. This CDR3 has 12 residues. V lost 6 bases to trimming and J lost 6 bases; unmatched junction nucleotides: 1. CDR3 nucleotide sequence: TGCAGCGTAGGGACAGGGGGTCAGCCCCAGCATTTT. It specifies CSVGTGGQPQHF.